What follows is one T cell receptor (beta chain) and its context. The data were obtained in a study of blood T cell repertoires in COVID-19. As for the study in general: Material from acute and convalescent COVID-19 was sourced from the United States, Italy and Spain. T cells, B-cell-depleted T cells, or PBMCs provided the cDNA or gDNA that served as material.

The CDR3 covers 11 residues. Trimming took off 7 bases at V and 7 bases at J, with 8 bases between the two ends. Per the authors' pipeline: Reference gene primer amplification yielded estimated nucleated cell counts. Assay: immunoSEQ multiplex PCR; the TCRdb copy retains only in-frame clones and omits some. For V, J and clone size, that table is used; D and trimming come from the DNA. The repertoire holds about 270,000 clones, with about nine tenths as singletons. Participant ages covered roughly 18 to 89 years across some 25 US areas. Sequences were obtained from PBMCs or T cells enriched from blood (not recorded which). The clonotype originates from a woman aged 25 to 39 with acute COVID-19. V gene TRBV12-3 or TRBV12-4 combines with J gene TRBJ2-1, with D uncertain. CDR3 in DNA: TGTGCCAGCACCTCTTATAATGAGCAGTTCTTC. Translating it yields CASTSYNEQFF.